This T cell receptor beta chain was identified in a study of blood T cells in healthy people across ages. Study as a whole: Per every two T cells, about one barcoded beta molecule was captured by template switching.

To note about this clonotype: Its target is not known.

Per sample, no less than 5 micrograms of total RNA were extracted. Primed by a sample-barcoded 5' primer and a J-beta primer mix, a second PCR proceeded for about 7 to 12 cycles. TCRdb reprocessed the 5' RACE reads via MiXCR and lists one record per CDR3 protein. The sample holds hundreds of thousands of distinct CDR3 sequences; roughly 43% are singletons and the top ten take around 30%. Overall study results and limits: Comparison with aged donors showed that long-lived donors had more naive CD4+ cells and higher diversity.

This CDR3 is built from 18 residues. Germline-derived CDR1 and CDR2 are LGHNA and YSLEER. After removal of 0 bases from V and 1 base from J, the junction contained 9 bases not matched to a gene. The sequenced sample was blood. The chain has TRBV4-3 and TRBJ2-1, with 7 bases identical to TRBD2. This sequence was found in a man aged 80 or over in good health. The DNA of the CDR3 is TGCGCCAGCAGCCAAGATTGGGGCCCGGGACTATCCTACAATGAGCAGTTCTTC. Translating it yields CASSQDWGPGLSYNEQFF.